These T cell receptor beta chains were read from a single sample in a study of T cells in Graves' hyperthyroidism and ophthalmopathy. TCRdb reprocessed the multiplex PCR reads with MiXCR, giving one entry per CDR3 protein. The profile shows roughly 700,000 distinct CDR3 sequences, 17% of them singletons. The sample was blood. The receptor set was obtained from a man in his forties or fifties with Graves' hyperthyroidism. The CDR3 runs from the conserved cysteine through the conserved F or W. The D gene is left open where the match is weak. The size of a clone is reported for some rows only, either as once, few or many, or as a class for expanded clones.

d_call,v_call,j_call,clone_size,cdr3_aa,cdr3_nt
.,TRBV18,TRBJ1-1,many,CASSPGGRTEAFF,TGTGCCAGCTCCCCTGGAGGGCGAACTGAAGCTTTCTTT
TRBD1,TRBV2,TRBJ2-1,few,CASRRTGGPQTNEQFF,TGTGCCAGCCGCAGGACAGGGGGCCCACAAACCAATGAGCAGTTCTTC
TRBD2,TRBV6-1,TRBJ2-5,many,CATQLKAYSGRPGETQYF,TGTGCCACCCAGTTAAAGGCTTATAGCGGGAGGCCGGGAGAGACCCAGTACTTC
.,TRBV5-6,TRBJ2-3,few,CASRFGRFDTQYF,TGTGCCAGCAGATTCGGAAGATTTGATACGCAGTATTTT
.,TRBV20-1,TRBJ2-5,many,CSARRPRGQETQYF,TGCAGTGCTAGGAGACCGAGGGGTCAAGAGACCCAGTACTTC
.,TRBV3-1,TRBJ1-6,many,CASRFLTDGSPLHF,TGTGCCAGCAGATTCTTGACAGATGGTTCACCCCTCCACTTT
.,TRBV4-3,TRBJ1-5,.,CASSQELMRAQPQHF,TGCGCCAGCAGCCAGGAACTGATGAGGGCCCAGCCCCAGCATTTT
TRBD2,TRBV4-1,TRBJ2-5,few,CASSQGPTSGIAETQYF,TGCGCCAGCAGCCAAGGCCCGACTAGCGGGATCGCGGAGACCCAGTACTTC
.,TRBV9,TRBJ1-1,.,CASSGGYELRTEAFF,TGTGCCAGCAGCGGGGGCTACGAACTTAGAACTGAAGCTTTCTTT
.,TRBV28,TRBJ2-1,many,CASSVSSSFNEQFF,TGTGCCAGCAGCGTAAGCTCTAGCTTCAATGAGCAGTTCTTC
TRBD1,TRBV2,TRBJ1-5,many,CASTTGTAYQPQHF,TGTGCCAGCACCACCGGGACAGCCTATCAGCCCCAGCATTTT
TRBD2,TRBV29-1,TRBJ2-2,.,CSVGSGTSGRAGAGELFF,TGCAGCGTAGGGTCCGGGACTAGCGGGAGGGCTGGCGCCGGGGAGCTGTTTTTT
TRBD2,TRBV11-3,TRBJ2-1,many,CASSPGEGVSSYNEQFF,TGTGCCAGCAGCCCTGGGGAGGGCGTGAGCTCCTACAATGAGCAGTTCTTC
.,TRBV7-3,TRBJ2-1,.,CASSLNLLGEQFF,TGTGCCAGCAGCTTAAATCTGCTTGGTGAGCAGTTCTTC
TRBD2,TRBV6-1,TRBJ2-1,.,CASSSGRADYNEQFF,TGTGCCAGCAGTAGCGGGAGGGCCGACTACAATGAGCAGTTCTTC
TRBD1,TRBV19,TRBJ1-1,many,CASSDPGQANTEAFF,TGTGCCAGTAGTGATCCGGGACAGGCGAACACTGAAGCTTTCTTT
.,TRBV28,TRBJ1-1,.,CASSFHRVTEAFF,TGTGCCAGCAGTTTCCATAGGGTAACTGAAGCTTTCTTT
.,TRBV13,TRBJ1-5,.,CASSFNAQQPQHF,TGTGCCAGCAGCTTTAACGCCCAGCAGCCCCAGCATTTT
TRBD1,TRBV28,TRBJ1-1,.,CASRSAGTGALAFF,TGTGCCAGCAGATCAGCCGGGACAGGGGCTCTGGCTTTCTTT
.,TRBV4-3,TRBJ1-1,few,CASSQEVSSNTEAFF,TGCGCCAGCAGCCAAGAGGTCTCCTCCAACACTGAAGCTTTCTTT
.,TRBV7-2,TRBJ1-2,.,CASSLASGSYSYTF,TGTGCCAGCAGCTTAGCATCAGGGAGCTATAGCTACACCTTC
.,TRBV2,TRBJ1-6,many,CASSGPRVENSPLHF,TGTGCCAGCAGTGGCCCGAGGGTGGAGAATTCACCCCTCCACTTT
TRBD1,TRBV18,TRBJ2-7,.,CASSPKGTGGSGEQYF,TGTGCCAGCTCACCGAAAGGGACAGGGGGCAGCGGCGAGCAGTACTTC
TRBD2,TRBV12-3/TRBV12-4,TRBJ2-5,many,CASSSGLAGGPIETQYF,TGTGCCAGCAGTTCGGGACTAGCGGGAGGGCCTATAGAGACCCAGTACTTC
TRBD1,TRBV20-1,TRBJ2-7,.,CSAREGTGVDEQYF,TGCAGTGCTAGAGAGGGGACAGGGGTCGACGAGCAGTACTTC
.,TRBV18,TRBJ1-1,many,CASSPSAPNTEAFF,TGTGCCAGCTCACCTTCGGCCCCGAACACTGAAGCTTTCTTT
TRBD1,TRBV27,TRBJ2-7,.,CASSWTGGPGLSNEQYF,TGTGCCAGCAGTTGGACAGGGGGGCCCGGACTCAGTAACGAGCAGTACTTC
TRBD1,TRBV11-1,TRBJ2-7,.,CASSTEGAEIYEQYF,TGTGCCAGCAGCACAGAGGGGGCCGAAATCTACGAGCAGTACTTC
.,TRBV28,TRBJ2-5,.,CATTGETQYF,TGTGCCACCACAGGGGAGACCCAGTACTTC
.,TRBV18,TRBJ2-1,many,CASSPTTKSYNEQFF,TGTGCCAGCTCACCAACGACAAAATCCTACAATGAGCAGTTCTTC
.,TRBV5-1,TRBJ2-7,few,CASSPGSDTYYEQYF,TGCGCCAGCAGCCCTGGGTCGGACACTTACTACGAGCAGTACTTC
.,TRBV20-1,TRBJ2-7,.,CSARVRLNEQYF,TGCAGTGCTAGAGTGAGACTAAACGAGCAGTACTTC
.,TRBV12-3/TRBV12-4,TRBJ2-1,.,CASSFFGGSPYNEQFF,TGTGCCAGCAGTTTCTTTGGAGGGAGTCCCTACAATGAGCAGTTCTTC
.,TRBV7-9,TRBJ1-1,.,CASSKPGGNTEAFF,TGTGCCAGCAGCAAACCGGGGGGCAACACTGAAGCTTTCTTT
.,TRBV28,TRBJ2-5,many,CASSPDTQETQYF,TGTGCCAGCAGCCCGGACACCCAAGAGACCCAGTACTTC
.,TRBV29-1,TRBJ2-3,many,CSVERVQTSRTPDTQYF,TGCAGCGTTGAAAGGGTGCAGACCTCTCGGACCCCAGATACGCAGTATTTT
TRBD1,TRBV5-1,TRBJ2-4,.,CASSPTGSLLSKNIQYF,TGCGCCAGCAGCCCGACAGGGAGTTTGCTATCCAAAAACATTCAGTACTTC
TRBD2,TRBV12-3/TRBV12-4,TRBJ2-7,many,CASRPSGGYEQYF,TGTGCCAGCAGGCCAAGCGGGGGCTACGAGCAGTACTTC
TRBD1,TRBV24-1,TRBJ2-5,many,CATRGTGERETQYF,TGTGCCACCAGGGGGACAGGGGAGCGAGAGACCCAGTACTTC
.,TRBV6-2/TRBV6-3,TRBJ1-1,.,CASGNTNTEAFF,TGTGCCAGCGGTAACACAAACACTGAAGCTTTCTTT
TRBD2,TRBV28,TRBJ2-5,many,CASSLPGGGRARQYF,TGTGCCAGCAGCCTACCCGGTGGAGGGAGGGCGCGTCAGTACTTC
.,TRBV19,TRBJ2-1,few,CASSIGDNEQFF,TGTGCCAGTAGTATCGGAGACAATGAGCAGTTCTTC
TRBD1,TRBV19,TRBJ2-1,.,CASSETGVRGWNSYNEQFF,TGTGCCAGTAGTGAGACAGGGGTCCGCGGGTGGAACTCCTACAATGAGCAGTTCTTC
TRBD2,TRBV28,TRBJ2-7,many,CASSSTSGLSYEQYF,TGTGCCAGCAGTTCTACTAGCGGTCTCTCCTACGAGCAGTACTTC
.,TRBV7-2,TRBJ2-6,.,CASSLEGVGANVLTF,TGTGCCAGCAGTCTAGAAGGGGTCGGGGCCAACGTCCTGACTTTC
.,TRBV7-2,TRBJ2-3,many,CASSLAQRSTDTQYF,TGTGCCAGCAGCTTAGCGCAGAGAAGCACAGATACGCAGTATTTT
.,TRBV3-1,TRBJ2-1,.,CACSQDRQHWFF,TGTGCCTGCAGCCAAGATCGACAGCATTGGTTCTTC
TRBD2,TRBV28,TRBJ2-1,.,CASSTASGSGYNEQFF,TGTGCCAGCAGTACAGCTAGCGGGAGCGGCTACAATGAGCAGTTCTTC
TRBD2,TRBV27,TRBJ2-5,many,CASSSLAGLETQYF,TGTGCCAGCAGTTCCCTAGCGGGGCTGGAGACCCAGTACTTC
TRBD1,TRBV24-1,TRBJ1-5,few,CATPARDRDLNQPQHF,TGTGCCACCCCGGCGCGGGACAGGGACCTCAATCAGCCCCAGCATTTT
.,TRBV7-2,TRBJ2-7,many,CASSWSGGGYEQYF,TGTGCCAGCAGCTGGTCAGGGGGAGGCTACGAGCAGTACTTC
.,TRBV3-2,TRBJ2-4,.,CASSQESRGRDIQYF,TGTGCCAGCAGCCAAGAGTCGCGGGGAAGGGACATTCAGTACTTC
.,TRBV5-5,TRBJ1-4,many,CASSPRGQDEKLFF,TGTGCCAGCAGCCCTCGGGGGCAGGATGAAAAACTGTTTTTT
.,TRBV5-1,TRBJ2-5,.,CASSLEGRRQETQYF,TGCGCCAGCAGCTTGGAGGGACGGAGGCAAGAGACCCAGTACTTC
TRBD2,TRBV27,TRBJ2-1,many,CASSFPSGRAGNEQFF,TGTGCCAGCAGTTTCCCTAGCGGGAGGGCGGGCAATGAGCAGTTCTTC
.,TRBV5-1,TRBJ2-7,many,CASSLVADYEQYF,TGCGCCAGCAGCTTGGTAGCGGACTACGAGCAGTACTTC
.,TRBV5-6,TRBJ1-2,few,CASSLFSGYTF,TGTGCCAGCAGCTTGTTCTCGGGCTACACCTTC
.,TRBV6-2/TRBV6-3,TRBJ2-1,few,CASIPGHLGQFF,TGTGCCAGCATTCCCGGACACCTCGGGCAGTTCTTC
.,TRBV29-1,TRBJ2-1,few,CSVEDGEGGSFEQFF,TGCAGCGTTGAAGATGGGGAAGGGGGGAGTTTTGAGCAGTTCTTC